This TCR beta chain stems from a study of blood T cell repertoires in COVID-19. Study details: The United States, Italy and Spain provided the acute and convalescent COVID-19 samples. T cells, B-cell-depleted T cells, or PBMCs supplied cDNA or gDNA.

The Seattle site enrolled patients during active infection and followed them longitudinally. Deletions cut 4 bases from V and 5 bases from J, with 14 bases between. Per germline, CDR1 MNHEY and CDR2 SVGAGI. CDR3 length: 14 residues. Here immunoSEQ multiplex PCR was the method, and the copy in TCRdb shows in-frame clones only, minus some. The sample shows 150,000 to 200,000 clones, about 87% of them seen only once. The origin of this receptor is a woman between 65 and 79 years old with COVID-19, enrolled during active disease. This chain uses TRBV6-5 with TRBJ2-5; D might be TRBD1 (6 bases). Material for sequencing was peripheral blood. Here the CDR3 DNA reads TGTGCCAGCAGTTGGTACAGGGTGACGGAGACCCAGTACTTC. Amino acids: CASSWYRVTETQYF.